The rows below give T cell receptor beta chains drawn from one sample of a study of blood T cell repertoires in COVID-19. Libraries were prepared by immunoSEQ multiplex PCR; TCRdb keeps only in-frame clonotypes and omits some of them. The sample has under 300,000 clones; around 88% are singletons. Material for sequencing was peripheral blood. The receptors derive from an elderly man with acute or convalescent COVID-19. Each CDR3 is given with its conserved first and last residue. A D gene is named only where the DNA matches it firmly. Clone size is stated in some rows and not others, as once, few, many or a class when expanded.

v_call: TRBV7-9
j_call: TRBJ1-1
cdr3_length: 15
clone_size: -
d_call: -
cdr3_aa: CASSHLAGLNTEAFF
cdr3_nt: TGTGCCAGCAGTCACCTGGCGGGGCTGAACACTGAAGCTTTCTTT

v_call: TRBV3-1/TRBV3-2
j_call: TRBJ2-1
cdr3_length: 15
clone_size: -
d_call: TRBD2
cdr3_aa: CASSPTSGSYNEQFF
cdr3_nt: TGTGCCAGCAGCCCCACTAGCGGGAGCTACAATGAGCAGTTCTTC

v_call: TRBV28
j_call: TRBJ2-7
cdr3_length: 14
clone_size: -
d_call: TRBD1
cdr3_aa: CASSWTGGVYEQYF
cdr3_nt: TGTGCCAGCAGTTGGACAGGGGGGGTCTACGAGCAGTACTTC

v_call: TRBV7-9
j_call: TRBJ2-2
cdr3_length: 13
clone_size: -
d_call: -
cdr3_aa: CASSSRAGSRLFF
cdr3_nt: TGTGCCAGCAGCTCCAGGGCGGGGAGTCGGCTGTTTTTT

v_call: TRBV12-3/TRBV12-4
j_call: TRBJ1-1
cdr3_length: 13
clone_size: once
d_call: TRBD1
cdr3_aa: CASNIDRVSEAFF
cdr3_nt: TGTGCCAGCAATATCGACAGGGTGTCTGAAGCTTTCTTT

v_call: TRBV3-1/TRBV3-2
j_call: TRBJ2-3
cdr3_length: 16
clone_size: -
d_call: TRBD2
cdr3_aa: CASSRGLAGGTDTQYF
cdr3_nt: TGTGCCAGCAGCCGAGGGCTAGCGGGAGGAACAGATACGCAGTATTTT

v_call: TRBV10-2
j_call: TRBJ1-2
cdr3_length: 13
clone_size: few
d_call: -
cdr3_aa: CASSETGTFGYTF
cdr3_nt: TGCGCCAGCAGTGAGACAGGCACCTTCGGCTACACCTTC

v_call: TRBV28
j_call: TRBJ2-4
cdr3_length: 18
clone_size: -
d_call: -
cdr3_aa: CASSLWALESLAKNIQYF
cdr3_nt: TGTGCCAGCAGTTTATGGGCCCTGGAGAGTTTGGCCAAAAACATTCAGTACTTC

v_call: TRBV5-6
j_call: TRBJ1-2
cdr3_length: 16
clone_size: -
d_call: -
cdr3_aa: CASSLWGGPQGYGYTF
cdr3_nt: TGTGCCAGCAGCTTGTGGGGGGGACCCCAGGGTTATGGCTACACCTTC

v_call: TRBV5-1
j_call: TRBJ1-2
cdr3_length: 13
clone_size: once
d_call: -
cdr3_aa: CASSLAANYGYTF
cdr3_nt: TGCGCCAGCAGCTTAGCAGCGAACTATGGCTACACCTTC

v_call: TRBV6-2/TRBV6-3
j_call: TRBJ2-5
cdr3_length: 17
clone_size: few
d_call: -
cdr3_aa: CASSLSLEALLQETQYF
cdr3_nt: TGTGCCAGCAGTCTATCATTAGAAGCGTTACTCCAAGAGACCCAGTACTTC

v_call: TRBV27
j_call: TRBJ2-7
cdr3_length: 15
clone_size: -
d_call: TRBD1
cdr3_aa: CASSSRDRVFYEQYF
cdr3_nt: TGTGCCAGCAGTTCCCGGGACAGGGTCTTCTACGAGCAGTACTTC

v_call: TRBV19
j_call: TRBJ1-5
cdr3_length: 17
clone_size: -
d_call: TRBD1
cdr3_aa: CASSIMGQGGRNQPQHF
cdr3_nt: TGTGCCAGTAGTATAATGGGACAGGGTGGGCGCAATCAGCCCCAGCATTTT

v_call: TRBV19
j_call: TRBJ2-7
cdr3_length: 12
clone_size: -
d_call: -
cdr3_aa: CASSTGFYEQYF
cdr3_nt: TGTGCCAGTAGTACAGGCTTCTACGAGCAGTACTTC

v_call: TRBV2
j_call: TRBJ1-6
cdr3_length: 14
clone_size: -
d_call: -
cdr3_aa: CASRAGIRNSPLHF
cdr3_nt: TGTGCCAGCAGGGCAGGGATTCGGAATTCACCCCTCCACTTT

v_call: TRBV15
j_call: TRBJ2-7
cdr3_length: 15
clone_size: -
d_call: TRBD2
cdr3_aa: CATSRTGGGTHEQYF
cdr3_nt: TGTGCCACCAGCCGTACCGGGGGGGGGACCCACGAGCAGTACTTC

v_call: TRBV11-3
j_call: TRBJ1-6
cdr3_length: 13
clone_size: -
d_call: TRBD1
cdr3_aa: CASSWTGNSPLHF
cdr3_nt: TGTGCCAGCAGCTGGACAGGGAATTCACCCCTCCACTTT

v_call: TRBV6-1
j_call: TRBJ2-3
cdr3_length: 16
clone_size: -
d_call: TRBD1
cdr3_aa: CASSEAGTGTTDTQYF
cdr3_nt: TGTGCCAGCAGTGAAGCCGGGACAGGGACCACAGATACGCAGTATTTT

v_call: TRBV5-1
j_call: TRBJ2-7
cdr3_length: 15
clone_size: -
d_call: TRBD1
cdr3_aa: CASSLDRQGFYEQYF
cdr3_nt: TGCGCCAGCAGCTTAGACCGACAGGGATTCTACGAGCAGTACTTC

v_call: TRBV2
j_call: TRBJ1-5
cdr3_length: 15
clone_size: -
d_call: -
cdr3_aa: CASSPQARGNQPQHF
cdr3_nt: TGTGCCAGCAGCCCACAGGCCCGGGGCAATCAGCCCCAGCATTTT

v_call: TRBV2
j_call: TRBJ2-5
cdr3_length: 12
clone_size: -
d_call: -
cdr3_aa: CAARTEQETQYF
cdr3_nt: TGTGCCGCGCGGACTGAACAAGAGACCCAGTACTTC

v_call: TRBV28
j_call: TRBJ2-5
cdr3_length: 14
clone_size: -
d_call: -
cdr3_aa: CASSPADFKGTQYF
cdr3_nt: TGTGCCAGCAGTCCCGCGGACTTCAAGGGGACCCAGTACTTC

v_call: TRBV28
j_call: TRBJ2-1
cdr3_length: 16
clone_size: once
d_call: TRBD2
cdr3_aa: CASSLSRLAGGDEQFF
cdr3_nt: TGTGCCAGCAGTTTGTCTAGGCTAGCGGGAGGGGATGAGCAGTTCTTC

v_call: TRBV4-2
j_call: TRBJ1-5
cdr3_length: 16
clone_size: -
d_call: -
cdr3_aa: CASSQVMSRDNQPQHF
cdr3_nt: TGTGCCAGCAGCCAAGTTATGAGTCGGGACAATCAGCCCCAGCATTTT

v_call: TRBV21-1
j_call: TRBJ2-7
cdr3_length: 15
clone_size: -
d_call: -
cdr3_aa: CASSKQDWNVYEQYF
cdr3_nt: TGTGCCAGCAGCAAACAGGACTGGAACGTTTACGAGCAGTACTTC

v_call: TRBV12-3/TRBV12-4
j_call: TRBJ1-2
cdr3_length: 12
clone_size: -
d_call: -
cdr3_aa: CASSFHPRGYTF
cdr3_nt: TGTGCCAGCAGTTTTCACCCCCGGGGCTACACCTTC

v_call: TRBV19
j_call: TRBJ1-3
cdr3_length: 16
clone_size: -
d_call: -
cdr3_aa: CASSLRQLVSGNTIYF
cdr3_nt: TGTGCCAGTAGTCTCCGACAGCTAGTCTCTGGAAACACCATATATTTT

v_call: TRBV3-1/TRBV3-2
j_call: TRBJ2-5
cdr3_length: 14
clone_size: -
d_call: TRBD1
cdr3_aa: CASSRSGQEETQYF
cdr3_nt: TGTGCCAGCAGCCGATCGGGACAGGAAGAGACCCAGTACTTC

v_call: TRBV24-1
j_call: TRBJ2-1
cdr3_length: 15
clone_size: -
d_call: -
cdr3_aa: CATSGPGRTYNEQFF
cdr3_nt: TGTGCCACCAGTGGCCCTGGGAGGACCTACAATGAGCAGTTCTTC

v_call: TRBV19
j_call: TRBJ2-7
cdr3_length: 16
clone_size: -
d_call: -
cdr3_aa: CASSPPAPSPPYEQYF
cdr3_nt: TGTGCCAGTAGTCCGCCGGCCCCTAGCCCCCCCTACGAGCAGTACTTC

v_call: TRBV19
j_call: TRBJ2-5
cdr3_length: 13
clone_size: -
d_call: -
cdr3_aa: CASSRTLQETQYF
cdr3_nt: TGTGCCAGTTCGCGGACTCTTCAAGAGACCCAGTACTTC

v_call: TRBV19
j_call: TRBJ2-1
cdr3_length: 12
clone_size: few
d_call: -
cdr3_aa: CASSKSPGAQFF
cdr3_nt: TGTGCCAGTAGTAAGTCCCCAGGGGCGCAGTTCTTC

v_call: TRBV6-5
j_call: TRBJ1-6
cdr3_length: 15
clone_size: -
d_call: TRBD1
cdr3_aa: CASSPRDRVNSPLHF
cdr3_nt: TGTGCCAGCTCACCCCGGGACAGGGTTAATTCACCCCTCCACTTT

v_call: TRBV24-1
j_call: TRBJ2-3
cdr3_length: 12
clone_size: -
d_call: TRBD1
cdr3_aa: CATSDREDTQYF
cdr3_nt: TGTGCCACCAGCGACAGGGAAGATACGCAGTATTTT

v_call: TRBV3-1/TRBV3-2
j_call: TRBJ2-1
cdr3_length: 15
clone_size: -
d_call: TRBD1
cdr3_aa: CASSHSGGVSNEQFF
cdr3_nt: TGTGCCAGCAGCCATTCAGGGGGCGTTTCGAATGAGCAGTTCTTC

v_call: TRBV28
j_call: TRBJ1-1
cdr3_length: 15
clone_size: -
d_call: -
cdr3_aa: CASSSGGAQNTEAFF
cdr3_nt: TGTGCCAGCAGTTCTGGGGGGGCGCAGAACACTGAAGCTTTCTTT

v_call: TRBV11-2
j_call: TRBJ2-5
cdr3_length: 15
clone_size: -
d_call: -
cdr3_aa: CASSLGGVVPETQYF
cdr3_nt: TGTGCCAGCAGCTTAGGGGGGGTGGTCCCGGAGACCCAGTACTTC

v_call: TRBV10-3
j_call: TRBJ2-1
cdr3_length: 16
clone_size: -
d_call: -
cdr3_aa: CAISPGVAASYNEQFF
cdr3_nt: TGTGCCATCAGCCCCGGGGTAGCGGCTTCGTACAATGAGCAGTTCTTC

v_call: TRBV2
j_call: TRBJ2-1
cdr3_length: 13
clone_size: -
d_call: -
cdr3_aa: CASRDQQGNEQFF
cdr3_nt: TGTGCCAGCAGGGACCAACAGGGAAATGAGCAGTTCTTC

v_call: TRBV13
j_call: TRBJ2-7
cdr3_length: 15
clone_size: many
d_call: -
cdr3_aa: CASSLRKGMSYEQYF
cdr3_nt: TGTGCCAGCAGCTTGAGGAAGGGGATGAGCTACGAGCAGTACTTC

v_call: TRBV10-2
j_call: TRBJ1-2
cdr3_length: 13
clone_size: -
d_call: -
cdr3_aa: CASNSGKDGGYTF
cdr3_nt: TGCGCCAGCAATTCCGGGAAGGATGGTGGCTACACCTTC

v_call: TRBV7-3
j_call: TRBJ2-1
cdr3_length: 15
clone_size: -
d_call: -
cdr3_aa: CASSLQAPPYNEQFF
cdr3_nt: TGTGCCAGCAGCTTACAGGCACCCCCTTACAATGAGCAGTTCTTC

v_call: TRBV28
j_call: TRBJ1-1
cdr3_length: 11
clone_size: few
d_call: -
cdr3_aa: CASSSSSEAFF
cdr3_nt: TGTGCCAGCAGTTCTTCTTCTGAAGCTTTCTTT

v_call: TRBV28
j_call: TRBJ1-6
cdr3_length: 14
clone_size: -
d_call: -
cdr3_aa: CASSKRGGNSPLHF
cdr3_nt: TGTGCCAGCAGTAAGAGGGGAGGTAATTCACCCCTCCACTTT

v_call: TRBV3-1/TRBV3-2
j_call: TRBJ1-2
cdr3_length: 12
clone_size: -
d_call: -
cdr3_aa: CASTSGGDGYTF
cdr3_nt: TGTGCCAGCACCTCAGGCGGGGACGGCTACACCTTC

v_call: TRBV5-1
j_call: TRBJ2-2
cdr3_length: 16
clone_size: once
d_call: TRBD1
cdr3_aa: CASSLEGTGVTGELFF
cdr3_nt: TGCGCCAGCAGCTTGGAGGGGACAGGGGTGACCGGGGAGCTGTTTTTT

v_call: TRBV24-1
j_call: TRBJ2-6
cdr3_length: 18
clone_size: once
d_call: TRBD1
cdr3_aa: CATSDLPGQGTGANVLTF
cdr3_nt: TGTGCCACCAGTGATTTGCCCGGACAGGGGACCGGGGCCAACGTCCTGACTTTC

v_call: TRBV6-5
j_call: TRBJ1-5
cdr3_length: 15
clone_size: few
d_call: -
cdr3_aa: CASSYPLEGNQPQHF
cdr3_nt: TGTGCCAGCAGTTACCCTCTGGAGGGCAATCAGCCCCAGCATTTT